This entry features one TCR beta chain sequence. Its antigen is still unknown. This CDR3 spans 14 amino acids. J lost 3 bases, V lost 3 bases, and 4 bases had no gene match. CDR1 is SGHTA, CDR2 FQGTGA, per germline. A roughly 120-subject validation cohort, separate from the roughly 680-subject first cohort, supplied the donors. This entry is derived from a study of cytomegalovirus exposure and HLA in healthy donors. The repertoire was sequenced with immunoSEQ multiplex PCR; TCRdb's copy has only in-frame clones and lacks some. The sample carries about 110,000 clones, around 87% recorded once. Study conclusions and caveats: Researchers counted 164 TCR beta chains as cytomegalovirus-associated. Specificity of a few CMV-associated chains for CMV antigens was verified in vitro. Rare TCR sequences dominated, though some public TCRs recurred in many donors.

The clonotype was recovered from a woman aged 18-29 years in good health and CMV-seropositive. The rearrangement links TRBV7-3 to TRBJ2-7, with 8 bases identical to TRBD2. Sequences were obtained from PBMCs. CDR3 sequence: CASSLGTRDYEQYF. In nucleotides, the CDR3 is TGTGCCAGCAGCTTGGGGACTAGGGACTACGAGCAGTACTTC.